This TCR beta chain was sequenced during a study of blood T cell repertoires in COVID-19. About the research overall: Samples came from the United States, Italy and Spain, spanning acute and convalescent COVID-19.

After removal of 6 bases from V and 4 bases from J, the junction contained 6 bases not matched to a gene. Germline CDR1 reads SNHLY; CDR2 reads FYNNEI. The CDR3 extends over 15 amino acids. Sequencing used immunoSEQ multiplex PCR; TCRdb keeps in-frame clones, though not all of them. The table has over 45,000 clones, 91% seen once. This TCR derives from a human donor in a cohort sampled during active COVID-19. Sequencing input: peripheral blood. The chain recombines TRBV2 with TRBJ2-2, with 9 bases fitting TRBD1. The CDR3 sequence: CASRSQGAVTGELFF. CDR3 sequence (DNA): TGTGCCAGCAGGTCACAGGGGGCGGTCACCGGGGAGCTGTTTTTT.